This T cell receptor beta chain was observed in a study of CD8+CD57+ T cells in acquired aplastic anemia. Turning to the study itself: DNA recovered from sorted CD4+ and CD8+ cells had a mean of approximately 3.2 ug.

This CDR3 is built from 12 residues. Germline CDR1 DFQATT, CDR2 SNEGSKA (reference sequence). Between the trimmed V and J ends, which lost 6 bases and 2 bases, there was a span of 10 bases. Genomic DNA constituted the template upon which TCR beta VDJ and CDR3 profiling was performed. One entry per CDR3 protein, called by TCRdb with MiXCR from the reads. The repertoire consists of around 170,000 distinct CDR3 sequences, with 48% occurring once and the leading ten covering over 7.5%. It was patients with CD8+CD57+ cell expansion by flow cytometry who were chosen for sequencing. Blood was sampled before the patients had received any therapy. Note on this clonotype: Its target is unknown.

Study-level points and caveats: No significant patient-versus-control difference appeared in CD8+ Simpson's diversity. There were twenty-nine CD8+ CDR3 sequences that occurred in both patients and controls.

The J gene is TRBJ1-2, the V gene TRBV20-1; D gene ambiguous. The clonotype originates from a human donor with aplastic anemia. The source material was sorted CD4+, CD8+, or CD8+CD57+ T cells (not recorded which) from PBMCs. The DNA of the CDR3 is TGCAGTGCCCCACACCCAAACTATGGCTACACCTTC. Translation: CSAPHPNYGYTF.